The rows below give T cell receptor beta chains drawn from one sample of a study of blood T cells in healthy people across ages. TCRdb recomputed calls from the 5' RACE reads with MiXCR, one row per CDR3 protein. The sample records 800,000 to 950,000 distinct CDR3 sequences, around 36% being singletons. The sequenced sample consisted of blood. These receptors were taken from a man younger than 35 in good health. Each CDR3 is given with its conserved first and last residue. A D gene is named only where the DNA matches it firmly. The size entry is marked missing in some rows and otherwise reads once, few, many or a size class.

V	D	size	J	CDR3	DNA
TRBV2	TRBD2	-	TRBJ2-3	CASIPRGADTQYF	TGTGCCAGCATCCCCCGGGGGGCAGATACGCAGTATTTT
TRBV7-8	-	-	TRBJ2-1	CASSLAATEREQFF	TGTGCCAGCAGCTTAGCCGCGACAGAACGCGAGCAGTTCTTC
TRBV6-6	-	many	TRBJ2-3	CASSQGRSPTDTQYF	TGTGCCAGCAGTCAAGGACGCTCCCCCACAGATACGCAGTATTTT
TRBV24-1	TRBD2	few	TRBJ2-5	CATSGKGLGEQYF	TGTGCCACCAGCGGTAAGGGACTAGGTGAGCAGTACTTC
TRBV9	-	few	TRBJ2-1	CASSVDAGLNNEQFF	TGTGCCAGCAGCGTAGACGCGGGGTTAAACAATGAGCAGTTCTTC
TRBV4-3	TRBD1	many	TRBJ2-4	CASSDGTGGRNIQYF	TGCGCCAGCAGCGACGGGACAGGGGGTCGAAACATTCAGTACTTC
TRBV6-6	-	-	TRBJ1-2	CASGMMTSYGYTF	TGTGCCAGCGGGATGATGACTAGCTACGGCTACACCTTC
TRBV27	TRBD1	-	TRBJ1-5	CASSFRQDRGRHQPQHF	TGTGCCAGCAGTTTCCGACAAGACAGGGGGCGTCATCAGCCCCAGCATTTT
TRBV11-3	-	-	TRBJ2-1	CASSRGGPYNEQFF	TGTGCCAGCAGCCGTGGCGGACCCTACAATGAGCAGTTCTTC
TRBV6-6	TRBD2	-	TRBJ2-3	CASRIAGGLDTQYF	TGTGCCAGCCGGATAGCGGGGGGGCTTGATACGCAGTATTTT
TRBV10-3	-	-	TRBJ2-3	CARTDTQYF	TGTGCCCGAACAGATACGCAGTATTTT
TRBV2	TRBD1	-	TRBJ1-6	CASSIRQGRNSPLHF	TGTGCCAGCAGTATCAGACAGGGCAGGAACTCACCCCTCCACTTT
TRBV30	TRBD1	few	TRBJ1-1	CAWHRGPTEAFF	TGTGCCTGGCACAGGGGGCCCACTGAAGCTTTCTTT
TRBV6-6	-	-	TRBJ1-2	CASSSQQGSDGYTF	TGTGCCAGCAGTAGCCAACAGGGTTCCGATGGCTACACCTTC